The 22 T cell receptor beta chains in this list originate from one sample, sequenced in a study of identifying expanded T cells in peripheral blood. Sequencing was performed with immunoSEQ multiplex PCR; in TCRdb, only in-frame clones are kept and a portion is missing. The table shows around 130,000 clones, with 86% occurring only once. The sequencing sample was made of blood. Receptors originate from a person aged 18 to 70 in good health.

The chain employs TRBV6-5 and TRBJ2-2; D gene unclear. The CDR3 sequence is 13 residues long. Per the germline V gene, CDR1 is MNHEY and CDR2 is SVGAGI. In DNA form, the CDR3 reads TGTGCGCCCCGAACAAAAAACACCGGGGAGCTGTTTTTT. It is translated as CAPRTKNTGELFF.

This sequence joins TRBV5-6 and TRBJ2-3, with D unresolved. V dropped 0 bases and J dropped 6 bases, with 11 bases sitting between them. Germline lookup yields CDR1 SGHDT and CDR2 YYEEEE. The CDR3 is 14 amino acids. The CDR3 spells CASSLDLRSDTQYF. CDR3 nucleotides: TGTGCCAGCAGCTTGGATCTTCGATCTGATACGCAGTATTTT.

This clone was found once. The J gene is TRBJ2-3, the V gene TRBV11-3; no reliable D call. The CDR3 is made up of 15 amino acids. CDR1 and CDR2 (germline): SGHNT, YENEEA. The V gene lost 3 bases and the J gene lost 1 base, with 11 bases spanning the gap. The CDR3 protein is CASSFFGGGTDTQYF. The CDR3 nucleotides read TGTGCCAGCAGCTTCTTTGGTGGCGGCACAGATACGCAGTATTTT.

The DNA for the CDR3 is TGTGCCAGTAGCGATGACAGGTCCTCCTACGAGCAGTACTTC. It is translated as CASSDDRSSYEQYF. The V gene is TRBV19, the J gene TRBJ2-7; TRBD1 might be the D (6 bases). V lost 6 bases, J lost 0 bases, and 12 bases lay in between. The CDR3 totals 14 residues. Germline values: CDR1 LNHDA, CDR2 SQIVND (reference sequence).

This sequence joins TRBV5-1 and TRBJ1-4; no definite D call. The CDR3 has 15 amino acids. With 2 bases removed from V and 3 bases from J, the gap between germline ends came to 11 bases. Germline loops: CDR1 SGHRS, CDR2 YFSETQ. The CDR3 loop reads CASSFRTAANEKLFF. CDR3 bases: TGCGCCAGCAGCTTCCGGACGGCCGCTAATGAAAAACTGTTTTTT. The full variable domain, in which reference TRBV5-1 and TRBJ1-4 provide the parts outside the CDR3, is KAGVTQTPRYLIKTRGQQVTLSCSPISGHRSVSWYQQTPGQGLQFLFEYFSETQRNKGNFPGRFSGRQFSNSRSEMNVSTLELGDSALYLCASSFRTAANEKLFFGSGTQLSVL.

The rearrangement uses TRBV18 and TRBJ2-6; D could derive from TRBD1 or TRBD2 (5 bases each). Trimming left V 4 bases short and J 0 bases short, with 7 bases between. CDR1 KGHSH and CDR2 LQKENI come from the germline V gene. This CDR3 has 15 residues. CDR3 amino acids: CASSQGTSGANVLTF. For the CDR3, the DNA is TGTGCCAGCTCACAAGGGACCTCTGGGGCCAACGTCCTGACTTTC.

The chain couples TRBV9 to TRBJ2-3; the D call may be TRBD1 or TRBD2 (5 bases each). CDR3 length: 15 residues. V was trimmed by 4 bases and J by 8 bases, leaving 20 bases between them. Germline V lookup: CDR1 SGDLS, CDR2 YYNGEE. CDR3 loop: CASSPDGASHVTQYF. CDR3 nucleotides: TGTGCCAGCAGCCCGGACGGGGCCAGCCATGTTACGCAGTATTTT.

The rearrangement joins TRBV5-6 to TRBJ1-2, with D unclear. The V gene lost 1 base and the J gene lost 7 bases, with 11 bases spanning the gap. CDR1 is SGHDT, CDR2 YYEEEE, per germline. CDR3 size: 13 residues. CDR3 sequence: CASSLTLESGYTF. In nucleotides, the CDR3 is TGTGCCAGCAGCTTGACCCTTGAGAGTGGCTACACCTTC.

J is TRBJ2-7 and V is TRBV12-2; TRBD2, the table's D call, was not compared with the DNA. TRBV12-2 is a pseudogene segment. There are 14 residues in the CDR3. CDR3 sequence: CASRLGPEGYEQYF. The CDR3 DNA follows: TGTGCAAGTCGCTTAGGCCCCGAGGGCTACGAGCAGTACTTC.

As concerns this clone: This same CDR3 is encoded by further DNA sequences in the sample. The rearrangement links TRBV20-1 to TRBJ2-5; unclear D gene. The CDR3 length is 11 residues. Germline V gives CDR1 DFQATT, CDR2 SNEGSKA (reference sequence). Between the trimmed V and J ends, which lost 1 base and 1 base, there was a span of 1 base. The CDR3 bases are TGCAGTGCTAGAGGCCAAGAGACCCAGTACTTC. Protein sequence: CSARGQETQYF.

The chain recombines TRBV6-1 with TRBJ2-7; TRBD1 aligns across 7 bases. The germline CDR1 and CDR2 sequences are MNHNS and SASEGT. J was trimmed by 3 bases and V by 6 bases; bases with no gene match: 5. This CDR3 has 13 residues. DNA for the CDR3: TGTGCCAGCAGGAAGGACAGGTACTACGAGCAGTACTTC. This translates into CASRKDRYYEQYF.

The rearrangement joins TRBV21-1 to TRBJ2-1; the table calls TRBD1, which could not be checked here. TRBV21-1 is marked as a pseudogene. CDR3 size: 15 residues. As DNA, the CDR3 is TGTGCCAGCAGCAAAGCGGGGCCCTCCTACAATGAGCAGTTCTTC. Translation gives CASSKAGPSYNEQFF.

V is TRBV15 and J is TRBJ2-5; D may be TRBD1 or TRBD2 (5 bases each). Germline CDR1 is LNHNV and CDR2 is YYDKDF (reference sequence). V was clipped by 5 bases and J by 6 bases, with 16 bases between them. CDR3 length: 14 amino acids. The CDR3 bases are TGTGCCACCAGCCTAAGGCCGGGGCGAAAGACCCAGTACTTC. Translation gives CATSLRPGRKTQYF.

The V gene is TRBV18, the J gene TRBJ2-7; 12 positions match TRBD1. The J segment lost 3 bases and the V segment lost 2 bases, leaving 2 bases of the junction unmatched. Germline CDR1 and CDR2: KGHSH and LQKENI. This CDR3 has 15 amino acids. CDR3: CASSPGTGGVYEQYF. The CDR3 DNA is TGTGCCAGCTCACCAGGGACAGGGGGCGTCTACGAGCAGTACTTC.

V usage is TRBV28 and J usage is TRBJ2-5; 13 nucleotides match TRBD2. This CDR3 is built from 15 residues. Germline V gene data show CDR1 as MDHEN and CDR2 as SYDVKM. Trimming cost V 4 bases and J 3 bases; bases outside gene matches: 2. The CDR3 coding sequence is TGTGCCAGCAGTTGGACTAGCGGGAGAAAAGAGACCCAGTACTTC. It codes for CASSWTSGRKETQYF.

The V call is TRBV4-3, the J call TRBJ2-3, with 7 bases lining up with TRBD2. This CDR3 spans 16 amino acids. In germline, CDR1 is LGHNA, CDR2 YSLEER. The junction had 6 bases not matched to a gene; V was cut back by 2 bases and J by 1 base. Here the CDR3 reads CASSQSMAGGTDTQYF. DNA for the CDR3: TGCGCCAGCAGCCAAAGCATGGCGGGGGGCACAGATACGCAGTATTTT.

The chain carries TRBV19 and TRBJ2-3; weak D call: TRBD2 (6 bases). This CDR3 contains 16 residues. Looked up from germline, CDR1 is LNHDA and CDR2 is SQIVND (reference sequence). Trimming pared 7 bases from V and 4 bases from J, leaving 21 bases between. CDR3 nucleotide sequence: TGTGCCAGTAAGACATTCGGGACGGGAGCCCCAGATACGCAGTATTTT. It is translated as CASKTFGTGAPDTQYF.

J is TRBJ2-2 and V is TRBV4-2, with a tentative D call TRBD2 (5 bases). The CDR3 runs 14 residues. From germline, CDR1 is LGHNA and CDR2 YNFKEQ. The V end was cut by 7 bases, the J end by 4 bases, with 13 bases between. This CDR3 is CASNPRSGTGELFF. The DNA for the CDR3 is TGTGCCAGCAACCCCCGGAGCGGCACCGGGGAGCTGTTTTTT.

This rearrangement joins TRBV7-9 to TRBJ1-2, with D unresolved. This CDR3 region has 13 residues. From germline, CDR1 is SEHNR and CDR2 FQNEAQ (reference sequence). Deletions cut 1 base from V and 8 bases from J, with 11 bases between. This chain's CDR3 is CASSLGGSWGYTF. DNA of the CDR3: TGTGCCAGCAGCTTAGGAGGCAGCTGGGGCTACACCTTC.

The genes are TRBV19 and TRBJ2-1; 14 nucleotides agree with TRBD2. V gave up 4 bases and J gave up 7 bases; unmatched junction bases: 12. CDR3 length: 18 amino acids. Germline V lookup: CDR1 LNHDA, CDR2 SQIVND (reference sequence). The CDR3 DNA reads TGTGCCAGTAGTACTGGATGGGGACTAGCGGGAGCCCTTAATGAGCAGTTCTTC. It codes for CASSTGWGLAGALNEQFF.

This sequence joins TRBV7-2 and TRBJ2-2; D unclear. CDR1 is SGHTA and CDR2 is FQGNSA in the germline V gene. V was shortened by 5 bases and J by 6 bases, with 10 bases between the two germline ends. This CDR3 comprises 13 residues. CDR3 in amino acids: CASSPDPPGELFF. The CDR3 DNA sequence: TGTGCCAGCAGCCCCGACCCCCCCGGGGAGCTGTTTTTT. Complete variable domain (other parts from reference TRBV7-2 and TRBJ2-2): GAGVSQSPSNKVTEKGKDVELRCDPISGHTALYWYRQSLGQGLEFLIYFQGNSAPDKSGLPSDRFSAERTGGSVSTLTIQRTQQEDSAVYLCASSPDPPGELFFGEGSRLTVL.

This chain links TRBV7-2 with TRBJ2-1; TRBD2 matches 7 bases. Germline V gene data show CDR1 as SGHTA and CDR2 as FQGNSA. This CDR3 spans 14 amino acids. V dropped 3 bases and J dropped 8; count of bases not matched to a gene: 7. As DNA, the CDR3 is TGTGCCAGCAGCTTTTCGGCGGGAGTCGATGAGCAGTTCTTC. This codes for CASSFSAGVDEQFF.